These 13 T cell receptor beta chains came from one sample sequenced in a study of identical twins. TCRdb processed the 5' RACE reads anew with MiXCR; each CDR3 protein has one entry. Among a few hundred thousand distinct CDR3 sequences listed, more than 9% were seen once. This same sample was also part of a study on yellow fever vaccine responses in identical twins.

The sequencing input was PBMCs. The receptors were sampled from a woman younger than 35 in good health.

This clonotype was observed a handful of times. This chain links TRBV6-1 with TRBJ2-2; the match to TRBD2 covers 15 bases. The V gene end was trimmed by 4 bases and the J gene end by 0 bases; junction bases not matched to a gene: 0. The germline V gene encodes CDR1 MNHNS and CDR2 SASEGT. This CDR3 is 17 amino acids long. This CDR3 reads CASSGTSGRANTGELFF. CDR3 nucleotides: TGTGCCAGCAGTGGGACTAGCGGGAGGGCGAACACCGGGGAGCTGTTTTTT.

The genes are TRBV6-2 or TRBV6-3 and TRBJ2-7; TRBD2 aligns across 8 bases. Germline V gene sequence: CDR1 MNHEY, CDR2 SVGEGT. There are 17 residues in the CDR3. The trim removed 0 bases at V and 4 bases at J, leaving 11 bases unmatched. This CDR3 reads CASSYSSLGGRLYEQYF. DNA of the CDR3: TGTGCCAGCAGTTACTCTTCTCTTGGCGGGAGGCTTTACGAGCAGTACTTC.

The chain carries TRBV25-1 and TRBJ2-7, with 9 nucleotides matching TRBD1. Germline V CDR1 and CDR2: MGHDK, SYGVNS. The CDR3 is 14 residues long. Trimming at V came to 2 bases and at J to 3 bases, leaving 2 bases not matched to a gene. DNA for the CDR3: TGTGCCAGCAGTGAAGAGACAGGGGGCTACGAGCAGTACTTC. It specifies CASSEETGGYEQYF.

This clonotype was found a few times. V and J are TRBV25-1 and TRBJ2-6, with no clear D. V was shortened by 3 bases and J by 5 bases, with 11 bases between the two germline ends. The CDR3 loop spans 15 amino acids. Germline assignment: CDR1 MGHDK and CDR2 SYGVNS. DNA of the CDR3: TGTGCCAGCAGTGAGGGTAACCGGCGGGCCAACGTCCTGACTTTC. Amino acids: CASSEGNRRANVLTF.

CDR3 nucleotide sequence: TGTGCCAGCAGTTCGACCGGGGCGGGAGGGCTCACAGATACGCAGTATTTT. Amino acids: CASSSTGAGGLTDTQYF. The chain couples TRBV28 to TRBJ2-3; 9 nucleotides agree with TRBD2. Germline values: CDR1 MDHEN, CDR2 SYDVKM. This CDR3 has 17 amino acids. V shed 4 bases and J 2 bases; nucleotides not matched to a gene: 10.

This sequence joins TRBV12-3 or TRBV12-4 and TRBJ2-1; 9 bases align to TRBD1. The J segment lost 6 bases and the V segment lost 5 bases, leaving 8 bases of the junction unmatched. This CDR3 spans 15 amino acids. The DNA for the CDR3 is TGTGCCAGCAGTCTCCTGACAGGGGGTAGCAATGAGCAGTTCTTC. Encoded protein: CASSLLTGGSNEQFF.

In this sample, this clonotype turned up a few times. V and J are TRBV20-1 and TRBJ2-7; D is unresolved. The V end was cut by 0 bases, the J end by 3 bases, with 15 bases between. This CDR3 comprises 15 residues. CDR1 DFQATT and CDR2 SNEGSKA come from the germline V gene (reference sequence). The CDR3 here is CSARDLTKPLYEQYF. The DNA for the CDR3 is TGCAGTGCTAGAGATCTAACAAAACCCCTCTACGAGCAGTACTTC.

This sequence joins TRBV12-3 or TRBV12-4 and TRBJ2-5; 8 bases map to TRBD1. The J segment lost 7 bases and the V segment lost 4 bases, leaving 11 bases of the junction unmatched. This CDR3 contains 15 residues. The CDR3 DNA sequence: TGTGCCAGCAGTTCCCGAGCGGACAGGGTAGGGACCCAGTACTTC. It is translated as CASSSRADRVGTQYF.

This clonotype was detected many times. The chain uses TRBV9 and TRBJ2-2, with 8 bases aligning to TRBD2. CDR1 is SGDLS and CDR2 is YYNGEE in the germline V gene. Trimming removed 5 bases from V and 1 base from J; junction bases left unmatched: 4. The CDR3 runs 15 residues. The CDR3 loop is CASSELAVNTGELFF. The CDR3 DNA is TGTGCCAGCAGTGAACTAGCGGTGAACACCGGGGAGCTGTTTTTT.

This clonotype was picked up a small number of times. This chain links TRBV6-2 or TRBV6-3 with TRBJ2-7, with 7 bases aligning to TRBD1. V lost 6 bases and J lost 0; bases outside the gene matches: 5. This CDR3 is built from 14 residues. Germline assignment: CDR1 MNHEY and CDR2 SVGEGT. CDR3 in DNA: TGTGCCAGCAGGGCGACAGGGAACTCCTACGAGCAGTACTTC. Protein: CASRATGNSYEQYF.

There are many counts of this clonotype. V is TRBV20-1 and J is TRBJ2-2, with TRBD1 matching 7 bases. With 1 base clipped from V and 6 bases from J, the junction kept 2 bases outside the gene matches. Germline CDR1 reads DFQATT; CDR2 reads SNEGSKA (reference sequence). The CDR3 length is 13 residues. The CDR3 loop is CSARVTGAGELFF. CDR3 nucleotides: TGCAGTGCTAGAGTTACAGGGGCCGGGGAGCTGTTTTTT.

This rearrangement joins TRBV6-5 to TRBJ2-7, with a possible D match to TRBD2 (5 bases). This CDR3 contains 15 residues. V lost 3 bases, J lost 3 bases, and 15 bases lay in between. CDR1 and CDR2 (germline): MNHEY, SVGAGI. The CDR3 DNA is TGTGCCAGCAGTTATCAGCCCGGAGGATTCTACGAGCAGTACTTC. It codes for CASSYQPGGFYEQYF.

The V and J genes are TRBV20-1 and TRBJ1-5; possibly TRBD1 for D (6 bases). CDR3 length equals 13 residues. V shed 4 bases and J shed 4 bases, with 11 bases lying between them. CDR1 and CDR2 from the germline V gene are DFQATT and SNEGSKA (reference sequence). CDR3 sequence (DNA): TGCAGTGCTATCAGGGGAGGTAATCAGCCCCAGCATTTT. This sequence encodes CSAIRGGNQPQHF.